A single sample is the source of the 21 T cell receptor beta chains below, sequenced in a study of cytomegalovirus exposure and HLA in healthy donors. TCRdb's table, derived via immunoSEQ multiplex PCR, lists solely in-frame clones and lacks some. Of around 55,000 clones listed, more than 80% are singletons. The sample consisted of PBMCs. These receptors were collected from a man aged 18 to 29 in good health and CMV-seronegative.

The V and J genes are TRBV14 and TRBJ2-1, with 8 bases fitting TRBD1. Trimming at V came to 0 bases and at J to 7 bases, leaving 23 bases not matched to a gene. Per germline, CDR1 SGHDN and CDR2 FVKESK. This CDR3 comprises 21 residues. CDR3 sequence reads: CASSQEAWEVGTGTPRNEQFF. CDR3 in DNA: TGTGCCAGCAGCCAAGAGGCGTGGGAGGTAGGGACAGGAACCCCCCGTAATGAGCAGTTCTTC.

The CDR3 loop reads CASSLEIALTDTQYF. The CDR3 coding sequence is TGTGCCAGCAGCTTGGAAATAGCGTTGACAGATACGCAGTATTTT. This sequence joins TRBV5-6 and TRBJ2-3; perhaps TRBD2 as D (5 bases). The CDR3 consists of 15 residues. CDR1 is SGHDT and CDR2 is YYEEEE in the germline V gene. V was trimmed by 0 bases and J by 3 bases, leaving 11 bases between them.

The rearrangement links TRBV28 to TRBJ1-5; D gene unclear. The germline V gene has CDR1 MDHEN and CDR2 SYDVKM. The CDR3 runs to 15 residues. V was clipped by 2 bases and J by 7 bases, with 15 bases between them. The CDR3 sequence is CASSLGSAGQQPQHF. The DNA for the CDR3 is TGTGCCAGCAGTTTAGGCTCGGCAGGTCAACAGCCCCAGCATTTT.

The rearrangement links TRBV4-2 to TRBJ2-1; no firm D call. V was cut by 0 bases and J by 4 bases, with 10 bases left in between. Per germline, CDR1 LGHNA and CDR2 YNFKEQ. There are 15 residues in the CDR3. CDR3 sequence reads: CASSQDSSRYNEQFF. The CDR3 bases are TGTGCCAGCAGCCAAGACTCCTCTAGATACAATGAGCAGTTCTTC.

The CDR3 is CASSLVQGYGYTF. CDR3 bases: TGTGCCAGCAGCTTAGTTCAGGGCTATGGCTACACCTTC. The chain employs TRBV11-2 and TRBJ1-2, with D possibly TRBD1 on 5 matching bases. CDR3 length: 13 residues. Looked up from germline, CDR1 is SGHAT and CDR2 is FQNNGV. The V end lost 1 base, the J end lost 4 bases, and 7 bases lay between the germline ends. The variable domain in full, with the rest retrieved from reference TRBV11-2 and TRBJ1-2, is EAGVAQSPRYKIIEKRQSVAFWCNPISGHATLYWYQQILGQGPKLLIQFQNNGVVDDSQLPKDRFSAERLKGVDSTLKIQPAKLEDSAVYLCASSLVQGYGYTFGSGTRLTVV.

This rearrangement joins TRBV6-1 to TRBJ1-4; 7 bases match TRBD1. J lost 11 bases, V lost 6 bases, and 12 bases had no gene match. The CDR3 loop spans 14 amino acids. Germline V gives CDR1 MNHNS, CDR2 SASEGT. The CDR3 DNA is TGTGCCAGCAGCGTTGGACAGGTTGCGGATAAACTGTTTTTT. Translation: CASSVGQVADKLFF.

The V call is TRBV10-1, the J call TRBJ2-2; tentative D call: TRBD2 (5 bases). Germline-derived CDR1 and CDR2 are WNHNN and SYGVQD (reference sequence). V dropped 4 bases and J dropped 11 bases, with 11 bases sitting between them. CDR3 length: 12 residues. Here the CDR3 DNA reads TGCGCCAGCAGTGCACGGTCGGGAGAGCTGTTTTTT. It specifies CASSARSGELFF.

The genes are TRBV7-8 and TRBJ2-1, with 8 bases that match TRBD2. With V trimmed by 5 bases and J by 4 bases, 10 bases remained unmatched. Germline lookup yields CDR1 SGHVS and CDR2 FQNEAQ. The CDR3 is made up of 16 amino acids. CDR3 coding DNA: TGTGCCAGCAGCCCCTCTCTGCCTAGCGGGTACAATGAGCAGTTCTTC. Translating it yields CASSPSLPSGYNEQFF.

This chain connects TRBV29-1 to TRBJ1-3; TRBD1 is a possible D gene (6 bases). The V gene's germline CDR1 is SQVTM and CDR2 ANQGSEA. This CDR3 contains 12 residues. V lost 7 bases, J lost 2 bases, and 9 bases lay in between. CDR3 nucleotide sequence: TGCAGCGCGTGGACAGCTGGAAACACCATATATTTT. This gives the protein CSAWTAGNTIYF.

J is TRBJ1-2 and V is TRBV2; the D is unclear. Germline V lookup: CDR1 SNHLY, CDR2 FYNNEI. The CDR3 runs to 13 residues. With 3 bases removed from V and 6 bases from J, the gap between germline ends came to 11 bases. CDR3 region: CASSESGGNGYTF. The CDR3 DNA sequence: TGTGCCAGCAGTGAGAGCGGAGGCAATGGCTACACCTTC. Drawing the rest from reference TRBV2 and TRBJ1-2, the complete variable domain is EPEVTQTPSHQVTQMGQEVILRCVPISNHLYFYWYRQILGQKVEFLVSFYNNEISEKSEIFDDQFSVERPDGSNFTLKIRSTKLEDSAMYFCASSESGGNGYTFGSGTRLTVV.

The chain links TRBV2 to TRBJ2-7; 7 bases align to TRBD1. CDR3 size: 14 residues. Losses at the gene ends were 6 bases for V and 5 bases for J; bases not matched to a gene: 10. Looked up from germline, CDR1 is SNHLY and CDR2 is FYNNEI. CDR3 bases: TGTGCCAGCAGACCTTGGACAGGTCGCCACGAGCAGTACTTC. Its protein is CASRPWTGRHEQYF.

This chain connects TRBV27 to TRBJ2-1; 11 nucleotides align to TRBD2. Germline CDR1 reads MNHEY; CDR2 reads SMNVEV (reference sequence). J lost 2 bases, V lost 5 bases, and 2 bases had no gene match. CDR3 size: 15 residues. CDR3 coding DNA: TGTGCCAGCAGTAAGACTAGCGGGGCCTACAATGAGCAGTTCTTC. The encoded protein is CASSKTSGAYNEQFF.

This chain links TRBV19 with TRBJ1-5, with TRBD1 matching over 10 bases. This CDR3 has 16 residues. CDR1 and CDR2 from the germline V gene are LNHDA and SQIVND (reference sequence). Germline trimming cut 9 bases from V and 2 bases from J; bases unmatched to any gene: 10. CDR3 in amino acids: CASQRQGARGNQPQHF. The CDR3 nucleotides read TGTGCCAGCCAGAGACAGGGGGCGCGGGGCAATCAGCCCCAGCATTTT.

This chain joins TRBV25-1 and TRBJ1-5; D gene ambiguous. Germline CDR1 and CDR2: MGHDK and SYGVNS. V was trimmed by 2 bases and J by 7 bases, leaving 6 bases between them. The CDR3 loop spans 12 amino acids. CDR3 coding DNA: TGTGCCAGCAGTGAAGGGCCCCAGCCCCAGCATTTT. Translated: CASSEGPQPQHF.

The gene calls are TRBV6-5 and TRBJ1-1; possibly TRBD1 for D (5 bases). CDR3 size: 13 residues. Trimming removed 6 bases from V and 1 base from J, with 9 bases in between. CDR1 is MNHEY, CDR2 SVGAGI, per germline. CDR3 protein: CASSRTGNTEAFF. CDR3 DNA: TGTGCCAGCAGCCGAACAGGGAACACTGAAGCTTTCTTT.

V usage is TRBV5-4 and J usage is TRBJ2-5; D remains unclear. Germline CDR1 reads SGHNT; CDR2 reads YYREEE (reference sequence). V lost 4 bases and J lost 1, with 11 bases in between. There are 14 residues in the CDR3. The CDR3 bases are TGTGCCAGCAGCCCCCACACCAGCCAAGAGACCCAGTACTTC. Translation: CASSPHTSQETQYF.

The chain joins TRBV15 to TRBJ1-1; D call uncertain. The CDR3 covers 13 residues. Germline CDR1 LNHNV, CDR2 YYDKDF (reference sequence). Deletions cut 4 bases from V and 1 base from J, with 7 bases between. The CDR3 here is CATSIGPNTEAFF. DNA of the CDR3: TGTGCCACCAGCATTGGCCCGAACACTGAAGCTTTCTTT.

The genes are TRBV2 and TRBJ2-5; 9 bases map to TRBD1. The V gene's germline CDR1 is SNHLY and CDR2 FYNNEI. Losses at the gene ends were 5 bases for V and 5 bases for J; bases not matched to a gene: 15. The CDR3 runs 17 residues. DNA of the CDR3: TGTGCCAGCAGTCGAACCCTAGGGGGACAGGGTTGGGAGACCCAGTACTTC. It encodes CASSRTLGGQGWETQYF.

J is TRBJ2-7 and V is TRBV5-6; tentative D call: TRBD2 (7 bases). The germline V and J ends were trimmed by 6 bases and 0 bases, with 19 bases remaining between them. The CDR3 runs to 16 residues. Germline assignment: CDR1 SGHDT and CDR2 YYEEEE. CDR3 amino acids: CASIRKGGPSSYEQYF. CDR3 bases: TGTGCCAGCATAAGGAAGGGGGGGCCCAGCTCCTACGAGCAGTACTTC.

This clone was seen just once. The chain is built from TRBV5-1 and TRBJ1-2; D may be TRBD1 (5 bases). Germline CDR1 and CDR2: SGHRS and YFSETQ. CDR3 length: 13 amino acids. V was clipped by 5 bases and J by 7 bases, with 15 bases between them. CDR3 DNA sequence: TGCGCCAGCAGTTATTACCGGGACTCTGGCTACACCTTC. Its translation: CASSYYRDSGYTF.

This chain's CDR3 is CASSLDTSGRTNQETQYF. In DNA, the CDR3 is TGCGCCAGCAGCCTAGATACTAGCGGGAGGACCAACCAAGAGACCCAGTACTTC. V gene TRBV5-1 combines with J gene TRBJ2-5; 12 bases line up with TRBD2. After removal of 4 bases from V and 0 bases from J, the junction contained 10 bases not matched to a gene. Per the germline V gene, CDR1 is SGHRS and CDR2 is YFSETQ. This CDR3 has 18 amino acids.